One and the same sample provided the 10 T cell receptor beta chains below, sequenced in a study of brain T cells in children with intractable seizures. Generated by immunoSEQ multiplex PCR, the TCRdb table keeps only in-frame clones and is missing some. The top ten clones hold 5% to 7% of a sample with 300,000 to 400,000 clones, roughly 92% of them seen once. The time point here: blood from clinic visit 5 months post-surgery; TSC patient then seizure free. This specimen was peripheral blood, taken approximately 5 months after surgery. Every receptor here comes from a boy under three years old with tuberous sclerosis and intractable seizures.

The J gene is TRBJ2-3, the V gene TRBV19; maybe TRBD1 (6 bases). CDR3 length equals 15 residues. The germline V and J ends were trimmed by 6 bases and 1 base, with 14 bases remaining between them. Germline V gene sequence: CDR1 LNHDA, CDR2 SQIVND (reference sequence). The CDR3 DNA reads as TGTGCCAGTAGCCACACAGGGCCCGGCACAGATACGCAGTATTTT. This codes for CASSHTGPGTDTQYF.

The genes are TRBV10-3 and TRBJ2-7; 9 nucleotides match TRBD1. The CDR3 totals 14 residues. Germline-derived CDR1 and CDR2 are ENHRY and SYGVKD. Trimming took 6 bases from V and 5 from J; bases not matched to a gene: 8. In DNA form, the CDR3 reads TGTGCCATCAGGAAGGGACAGGGTGTCGACGAGCAGTACTTC. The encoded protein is CAIRKGQGVDEQYF.

For the CDR3, the DNA is TGTGCCAGCAGCTCATCTCAGGGCCCCCCGAATCAGCCCCAGCATTTT. Its translation is CASSSSQGPPNQPQHF. The V gene is TRBV7-9, the J gene TRBJ1-5; possible D gene TRBD1, 5 bases. Between the trimmed V and J ends, which lost 4 bases and 4 bases, there was a span of 17 bases. The germline CDR1 and CDR2 sequences are SEHNR and FQNEAQ (reference sequence). There are 16 residues in the CDR3.

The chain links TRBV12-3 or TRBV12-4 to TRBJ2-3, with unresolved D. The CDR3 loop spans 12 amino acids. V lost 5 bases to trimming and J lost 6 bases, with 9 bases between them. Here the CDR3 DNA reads TGTGCCAGCAGTCAGACTGGGGATACGCAGTATTTT. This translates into CASSQTGDTQYF.

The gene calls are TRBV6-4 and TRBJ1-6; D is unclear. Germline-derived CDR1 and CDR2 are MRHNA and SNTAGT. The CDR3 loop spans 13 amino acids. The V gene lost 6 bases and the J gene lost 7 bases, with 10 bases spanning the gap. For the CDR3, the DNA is TGTGCCAGCAGCGCCCGGGAGAATTCACCCCTCCACTTT. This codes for CASSARENSPLHF.

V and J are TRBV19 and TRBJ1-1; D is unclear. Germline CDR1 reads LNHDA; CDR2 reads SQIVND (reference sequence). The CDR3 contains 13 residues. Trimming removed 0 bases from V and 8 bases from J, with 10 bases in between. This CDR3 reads CASSIDGFQEAFF. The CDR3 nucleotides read TGTGCCAGTAGTATAGATGGGTTTCAGGAAGCTTTCTTT.

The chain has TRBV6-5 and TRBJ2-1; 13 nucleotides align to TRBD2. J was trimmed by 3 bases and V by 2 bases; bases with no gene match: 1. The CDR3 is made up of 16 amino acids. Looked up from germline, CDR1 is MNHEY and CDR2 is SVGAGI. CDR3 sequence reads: CASSYGTSGIYNEQFF. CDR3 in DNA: TGTGCCAGCAGTTACGGGACTAGCGGGATCTACAATGAGCAGTTCTTC.

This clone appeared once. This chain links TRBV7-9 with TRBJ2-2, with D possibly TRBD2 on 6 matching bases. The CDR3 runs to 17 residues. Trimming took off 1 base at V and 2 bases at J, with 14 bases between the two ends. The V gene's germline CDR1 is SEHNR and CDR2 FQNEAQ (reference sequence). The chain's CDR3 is CASSLVLWGLNTGELFF. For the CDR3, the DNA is TGTGCCAGCAGCTTAGTTCTATGGGGACTCAACACCGGGGAGCTGTTTTTT.

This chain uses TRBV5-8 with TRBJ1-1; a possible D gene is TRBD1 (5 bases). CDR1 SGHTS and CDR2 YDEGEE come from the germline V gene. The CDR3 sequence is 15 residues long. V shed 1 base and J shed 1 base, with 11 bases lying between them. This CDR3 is CASSLWVGGNTEAFF. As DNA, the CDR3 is TGTGCCAGCAGCTTGTGGGTGGGGGGGAACACTGAAGCTTTCTTT.

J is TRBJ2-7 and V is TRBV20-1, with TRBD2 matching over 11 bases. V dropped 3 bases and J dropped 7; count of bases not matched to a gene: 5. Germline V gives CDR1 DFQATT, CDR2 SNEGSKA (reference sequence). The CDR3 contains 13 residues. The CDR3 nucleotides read TGCAGTGCTAGTAGTCTAGCGGGAGGAGAGCAGTACTTC. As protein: CSASSLAGGEQYF.